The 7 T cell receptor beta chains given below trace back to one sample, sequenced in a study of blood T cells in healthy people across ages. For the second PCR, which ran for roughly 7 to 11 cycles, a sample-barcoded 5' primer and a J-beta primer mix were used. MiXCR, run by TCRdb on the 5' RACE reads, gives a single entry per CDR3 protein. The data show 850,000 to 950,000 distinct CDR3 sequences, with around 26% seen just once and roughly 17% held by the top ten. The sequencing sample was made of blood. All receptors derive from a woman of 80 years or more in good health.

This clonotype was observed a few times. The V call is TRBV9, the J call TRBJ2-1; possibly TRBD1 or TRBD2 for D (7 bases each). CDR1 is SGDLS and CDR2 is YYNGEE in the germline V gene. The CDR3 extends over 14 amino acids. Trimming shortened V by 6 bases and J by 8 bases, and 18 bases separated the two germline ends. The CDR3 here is CASTVDRAGDEQFF. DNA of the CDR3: TGTGCCAGCACTGTAGACAGGGCGGGGGATGAGCAGTTCTTC.

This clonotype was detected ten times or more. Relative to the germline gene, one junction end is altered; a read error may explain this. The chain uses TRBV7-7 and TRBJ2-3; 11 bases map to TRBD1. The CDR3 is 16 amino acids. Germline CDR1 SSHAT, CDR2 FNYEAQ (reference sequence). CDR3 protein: CASSRSGQGAGDTQYF. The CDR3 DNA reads TGTGCTAGCAGCAGGTCCGGACAGGGGGCGGGAGATACGCAGTATTTT.

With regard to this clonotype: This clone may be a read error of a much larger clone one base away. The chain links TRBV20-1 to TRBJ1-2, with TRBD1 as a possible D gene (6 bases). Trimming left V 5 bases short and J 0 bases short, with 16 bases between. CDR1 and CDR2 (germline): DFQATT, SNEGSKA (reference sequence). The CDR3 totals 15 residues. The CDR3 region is CSAGGVGGSNYGYTF. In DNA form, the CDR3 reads TGCAGTGCTGGGGGGGTGGGGGGCTCTAACTATGGCTACACCTTC.

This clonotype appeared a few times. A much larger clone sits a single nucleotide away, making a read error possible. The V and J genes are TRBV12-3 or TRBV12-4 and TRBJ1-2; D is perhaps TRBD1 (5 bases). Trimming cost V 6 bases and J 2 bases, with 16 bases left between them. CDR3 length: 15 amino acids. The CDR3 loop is CASSPMGKGNYGYTF. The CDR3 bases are TGTGCCAGCAGCCCTATGGGGAAGGGGAACTATGGCTACACCTTC.

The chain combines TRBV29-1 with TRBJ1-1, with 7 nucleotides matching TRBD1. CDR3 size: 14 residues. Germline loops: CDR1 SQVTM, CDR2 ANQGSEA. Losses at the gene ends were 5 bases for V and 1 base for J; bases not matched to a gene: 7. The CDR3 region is CSVNDRARNTEAFF. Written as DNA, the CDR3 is TGCAGCGTTAATGACAGGGCTCGGAACACTGAAGCTTTCTTT.

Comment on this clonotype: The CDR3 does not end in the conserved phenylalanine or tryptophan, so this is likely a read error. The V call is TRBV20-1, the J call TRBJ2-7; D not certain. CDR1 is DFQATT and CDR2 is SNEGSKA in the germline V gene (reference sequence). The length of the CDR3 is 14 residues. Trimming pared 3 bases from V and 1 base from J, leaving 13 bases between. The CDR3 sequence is CSARPAKESYEQYL. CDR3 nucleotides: TGCAGTGCTAGGCCAGCTAAAGAATCCTACGAGCAGTACTTG.

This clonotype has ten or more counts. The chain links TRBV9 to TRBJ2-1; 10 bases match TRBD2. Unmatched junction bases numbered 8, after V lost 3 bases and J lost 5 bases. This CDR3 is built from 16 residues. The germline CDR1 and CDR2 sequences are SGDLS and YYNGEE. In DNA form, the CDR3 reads TGTGCCAGCAGCGCTCGCCTCGGACTAGCGGACAATGAGCAGTTCTTC. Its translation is CASSARLGLADNEQFF.